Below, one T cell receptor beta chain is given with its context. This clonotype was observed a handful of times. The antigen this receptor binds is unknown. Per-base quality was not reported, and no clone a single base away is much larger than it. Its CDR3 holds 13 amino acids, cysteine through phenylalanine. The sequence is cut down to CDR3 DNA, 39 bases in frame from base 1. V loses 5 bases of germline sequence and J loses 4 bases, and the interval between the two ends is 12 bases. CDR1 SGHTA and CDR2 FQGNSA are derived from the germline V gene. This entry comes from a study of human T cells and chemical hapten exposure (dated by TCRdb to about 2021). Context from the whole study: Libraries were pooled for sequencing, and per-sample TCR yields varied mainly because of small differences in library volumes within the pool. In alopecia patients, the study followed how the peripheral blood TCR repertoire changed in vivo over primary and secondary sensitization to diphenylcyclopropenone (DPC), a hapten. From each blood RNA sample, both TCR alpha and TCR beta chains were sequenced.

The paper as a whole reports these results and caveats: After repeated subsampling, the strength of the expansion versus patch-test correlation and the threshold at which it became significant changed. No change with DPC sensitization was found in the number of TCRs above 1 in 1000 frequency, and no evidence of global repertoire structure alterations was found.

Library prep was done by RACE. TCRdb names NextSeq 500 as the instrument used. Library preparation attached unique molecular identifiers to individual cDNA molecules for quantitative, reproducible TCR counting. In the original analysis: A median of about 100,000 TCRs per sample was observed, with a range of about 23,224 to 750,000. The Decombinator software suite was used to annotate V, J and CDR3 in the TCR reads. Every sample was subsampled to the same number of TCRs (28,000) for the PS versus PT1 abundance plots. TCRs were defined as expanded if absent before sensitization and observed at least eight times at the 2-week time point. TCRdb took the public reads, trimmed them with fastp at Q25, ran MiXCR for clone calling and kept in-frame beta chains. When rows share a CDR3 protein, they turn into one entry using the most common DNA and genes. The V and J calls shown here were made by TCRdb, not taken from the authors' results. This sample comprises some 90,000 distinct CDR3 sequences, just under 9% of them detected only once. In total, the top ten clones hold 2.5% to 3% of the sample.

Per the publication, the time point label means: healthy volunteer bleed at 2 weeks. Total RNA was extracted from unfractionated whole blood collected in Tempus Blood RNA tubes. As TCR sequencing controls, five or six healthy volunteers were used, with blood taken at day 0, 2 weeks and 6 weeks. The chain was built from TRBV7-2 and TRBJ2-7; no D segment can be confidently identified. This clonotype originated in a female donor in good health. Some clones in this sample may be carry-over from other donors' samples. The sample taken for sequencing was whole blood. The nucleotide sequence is TGTGCCAGCAGCCGCACTCCATTATACGAGCAGTACTTC. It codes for CASSRTPLYEQYF. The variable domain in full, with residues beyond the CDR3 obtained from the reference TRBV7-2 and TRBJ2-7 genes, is GAGVSQSPSNKVTEKGKDVELRCDPISGHTALYWYRQSLGQGLEFLIYFQGNSAPDKSGLPSDRFSAERTGGSVSTLTIQRTQQEDSAVYLCASSRTPLYEQYFGPGTRLTVT.